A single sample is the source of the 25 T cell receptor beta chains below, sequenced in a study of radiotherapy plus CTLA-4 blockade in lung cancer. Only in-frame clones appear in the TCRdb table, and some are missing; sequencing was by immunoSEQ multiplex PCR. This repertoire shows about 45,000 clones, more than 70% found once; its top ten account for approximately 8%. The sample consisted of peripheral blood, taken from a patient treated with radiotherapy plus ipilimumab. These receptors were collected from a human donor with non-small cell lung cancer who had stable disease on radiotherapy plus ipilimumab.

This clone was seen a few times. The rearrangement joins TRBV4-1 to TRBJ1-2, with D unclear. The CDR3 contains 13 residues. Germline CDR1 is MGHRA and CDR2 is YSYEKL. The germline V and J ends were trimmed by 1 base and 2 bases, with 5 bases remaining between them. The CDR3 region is CASSQVGNYGYTF. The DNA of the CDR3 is TGCGCCAGCAGCCAAGTAGGGAACTATGGCTACACCTTC.

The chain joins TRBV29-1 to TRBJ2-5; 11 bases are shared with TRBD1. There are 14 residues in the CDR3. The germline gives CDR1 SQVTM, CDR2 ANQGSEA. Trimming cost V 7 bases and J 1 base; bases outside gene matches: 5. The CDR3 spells CSGTGGGGQETQYF. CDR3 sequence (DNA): TGCAGCGGGACAGGGGGCGGGGGCCAAGAGACCCAGTACTTC.

The CDR3 reads CASSLGDIGTDTQYF. As DNA, the CDR3 is TGCGCCAGCAGCTTGGGGGACATTGGCACAGATACGCAGTATTTT. The V and J genes are TRBV5-1 and TRBJ2-3; possible D gene TRBD1, 6 bases. CDR3 length: 15 residues. V gave up 0 bases and J gave up 1 base, with 9 bases separating them. From germline, CDR1 is SGHRS and CDR2 YFSETQ.

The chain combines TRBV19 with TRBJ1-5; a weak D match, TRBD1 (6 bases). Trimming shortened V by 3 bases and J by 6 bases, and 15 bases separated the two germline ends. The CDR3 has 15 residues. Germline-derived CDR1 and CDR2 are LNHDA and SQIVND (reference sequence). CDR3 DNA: TGTGCCAGTAGTATCCCGCCAGGGGATCGTCAGCCCCAGCATTTT. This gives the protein CASSIPPGDRQPQHF.

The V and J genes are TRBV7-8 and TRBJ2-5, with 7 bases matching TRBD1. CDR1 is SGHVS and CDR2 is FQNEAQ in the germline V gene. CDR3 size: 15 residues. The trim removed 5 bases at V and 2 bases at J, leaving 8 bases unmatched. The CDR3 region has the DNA TGTGCCAGCAGCCAAGAGGGACAGCTGCAAGAGACCCAGTACTTC. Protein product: CASSQEGQLQETQYF.

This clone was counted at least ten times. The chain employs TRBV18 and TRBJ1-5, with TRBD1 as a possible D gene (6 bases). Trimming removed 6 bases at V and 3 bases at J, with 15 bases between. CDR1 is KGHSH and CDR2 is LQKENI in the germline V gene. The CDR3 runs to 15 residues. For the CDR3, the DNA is TGTGCCAGCTCCTCAGGGCAGGGGCTCAATCAGCCCCAGCATTTT. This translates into CASSSGQGLNQPQHF.

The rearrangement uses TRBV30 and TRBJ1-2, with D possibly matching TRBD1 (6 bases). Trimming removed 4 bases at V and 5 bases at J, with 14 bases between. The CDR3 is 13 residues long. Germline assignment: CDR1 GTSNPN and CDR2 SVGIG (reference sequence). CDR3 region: CAWTVQGLYGYTF. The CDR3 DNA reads TGTGCCTGGACGGTTCAGGGGTTATATGGCTACACCTTC. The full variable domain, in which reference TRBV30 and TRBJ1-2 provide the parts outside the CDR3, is SQTIHQWPATLVQPVGSPLSLECTVEGTSNPNLYWYRQAAGRGLQLLFYSVGIGQISSEVPQNLSASRPQDRQFILSSKKLLLSDSGFYLCAWTVQGLYGYTFGSGTRLTVV.

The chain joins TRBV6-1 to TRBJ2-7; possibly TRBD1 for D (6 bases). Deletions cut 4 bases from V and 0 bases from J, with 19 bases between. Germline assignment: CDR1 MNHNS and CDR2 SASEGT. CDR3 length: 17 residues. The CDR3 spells CASSAPMDSYLSYEQYF. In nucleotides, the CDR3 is TGTGCCAGCAGTGCCCCTATGGACAGTTACCTCTCCTACGAGCAGTACTTC.

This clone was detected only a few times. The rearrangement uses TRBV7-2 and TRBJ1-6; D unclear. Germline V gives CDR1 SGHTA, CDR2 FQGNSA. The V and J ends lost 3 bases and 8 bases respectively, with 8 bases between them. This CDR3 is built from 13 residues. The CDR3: CASSFVMDSPLHF. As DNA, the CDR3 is TGTGCCAGCAGCTTTGTAATGGATTCACCCCTCCACTTT.

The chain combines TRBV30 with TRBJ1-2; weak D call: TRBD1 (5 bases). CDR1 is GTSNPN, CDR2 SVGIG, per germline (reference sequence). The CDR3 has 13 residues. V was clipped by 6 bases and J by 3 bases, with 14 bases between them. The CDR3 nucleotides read TGTGCCTGCGATCAGGGTGGGGACTATGGCTACACCTTC. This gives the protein CACDQGGDYGYTF. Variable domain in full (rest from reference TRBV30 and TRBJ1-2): SQTIHQWPATLVQPVGSPLSLECTVEGTSNPNLYWYRQAAGRGLQLLFYSVGIGQISSEVPQNLSASRPQDRQFILSSKKLLLSDSGFYLCACDQGGDYGYTFGSGTRLTVV.

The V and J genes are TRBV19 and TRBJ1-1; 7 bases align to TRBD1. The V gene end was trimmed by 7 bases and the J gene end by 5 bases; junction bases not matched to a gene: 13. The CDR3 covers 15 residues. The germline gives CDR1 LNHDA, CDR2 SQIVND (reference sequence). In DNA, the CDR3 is TGTGCCAGTACCCCCTTAGGGACAGTACGAACTGAAGCTTTCTTT. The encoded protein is CASTPLGTVRTEAFF.

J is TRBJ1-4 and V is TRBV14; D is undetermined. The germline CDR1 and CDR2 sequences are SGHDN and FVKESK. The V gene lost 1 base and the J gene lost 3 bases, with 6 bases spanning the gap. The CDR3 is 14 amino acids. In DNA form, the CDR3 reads TGTGCCAGCAGCCAAGGGAAGGCTAATGAAAAACTGTTTTTT. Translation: CASSQGKANEKLFF.

Written as DNA, the CDR3 is TGTGCCAGCAGCCCATCAGGTTTAACAGATACGCAGTATTTT. Residues: CASSPSGLTDTQYF. The V gene is TRBV7-3, the J gene TRBJ2-3; D is unclear. V lost 5 bases and J lost 3, with 12 bases in between. From germline, CDR1 is SGHTA and CDR2 FQGTGA. The CDR3 runs to 14 residues.

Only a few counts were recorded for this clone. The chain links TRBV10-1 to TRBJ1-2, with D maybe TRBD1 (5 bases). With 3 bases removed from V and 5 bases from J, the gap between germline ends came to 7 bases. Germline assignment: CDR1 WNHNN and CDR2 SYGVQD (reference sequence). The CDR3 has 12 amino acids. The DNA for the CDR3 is TGCGCCAGCAGTGACAGGGAGTATGGCTACACCTTC. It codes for CASSDREYGYTF.

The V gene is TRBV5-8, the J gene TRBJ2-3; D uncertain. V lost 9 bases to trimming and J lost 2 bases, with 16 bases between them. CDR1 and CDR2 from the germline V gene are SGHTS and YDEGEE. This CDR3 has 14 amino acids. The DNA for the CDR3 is TGTGCCACCATCTGGTACGGAGCCACAGATACGCAGTATTTT. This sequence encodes CATIWYGATDTQYF.

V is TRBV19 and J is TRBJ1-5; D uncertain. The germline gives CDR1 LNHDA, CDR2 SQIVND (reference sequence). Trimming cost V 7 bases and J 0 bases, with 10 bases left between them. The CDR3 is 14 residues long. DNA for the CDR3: TGTGCCAGTATTAACACAGATAGCAATCAGCCCCAGCATTTT. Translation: CASINTDSNQPQHF.

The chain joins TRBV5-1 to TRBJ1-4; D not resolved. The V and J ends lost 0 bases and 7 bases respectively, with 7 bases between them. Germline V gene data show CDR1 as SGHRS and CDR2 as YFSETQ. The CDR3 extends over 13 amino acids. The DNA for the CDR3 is TGCGCCAGCAGCTTGGCCCCGAGTGAAAAACTGTTTTTT. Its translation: CASSLAPSEKLFF.

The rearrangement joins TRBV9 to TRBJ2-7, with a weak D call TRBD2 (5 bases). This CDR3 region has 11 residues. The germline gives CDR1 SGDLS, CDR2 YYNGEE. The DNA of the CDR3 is TGTGCCAGCACCTCCCCCCGAGTCGGGAACGTC. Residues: CASTSPRVGNV.

The CDR3 sequence: CASSLNRGTNQPQHF. The CDR3 DNA reads as TGTGCCAGCAGCTTGAACAGGGGGACCAATCAGCCCCAGCATTTT. The V gene is TRBV5-8, the J gene TRBJ1-5; 8 bases are shared with TRBD1. Per germline, CDR1 SGHTS and CDR2 YDEGEE. The V segment lost 1 base and the J segment 3 bases; nucleotides outside the gene matches: 3. CDR3 length: 15 residues.

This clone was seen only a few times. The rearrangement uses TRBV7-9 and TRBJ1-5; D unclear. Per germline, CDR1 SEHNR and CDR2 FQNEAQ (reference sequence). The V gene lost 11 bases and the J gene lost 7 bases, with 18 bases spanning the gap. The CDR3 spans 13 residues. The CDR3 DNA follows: TGTGCCTCTAGCCCAGAGCCGGGGCAGCCCCAGCATTTT. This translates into CASSPEPGQPQHF.

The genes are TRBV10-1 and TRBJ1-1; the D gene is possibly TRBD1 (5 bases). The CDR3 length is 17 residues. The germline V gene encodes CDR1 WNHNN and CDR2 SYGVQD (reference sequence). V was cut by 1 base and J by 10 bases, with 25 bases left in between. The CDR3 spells CASSELQSRPKLGGAFF. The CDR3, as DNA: TGCGCCAGCAGTGAGTTACAATCCCGACCCAAGTTGGGGGGAGCTTTCTTT.

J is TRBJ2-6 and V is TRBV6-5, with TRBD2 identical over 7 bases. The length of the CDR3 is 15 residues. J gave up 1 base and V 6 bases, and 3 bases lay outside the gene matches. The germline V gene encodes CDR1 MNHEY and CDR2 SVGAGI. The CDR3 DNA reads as TGTGCCAGCAGCCGGCGGGGGTCTGGGGCCAACGTCCTGACTTTC. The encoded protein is CASSRRGSGANVLTF.

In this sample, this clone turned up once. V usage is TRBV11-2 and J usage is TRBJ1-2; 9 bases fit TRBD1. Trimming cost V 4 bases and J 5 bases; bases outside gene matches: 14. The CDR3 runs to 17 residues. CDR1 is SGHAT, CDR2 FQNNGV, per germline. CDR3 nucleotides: TGTGCCAGCAGCTCCTTCCCATCTGGGACAGGGTTTTATGGCTACACCTTC. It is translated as CASSSFPSGTGFYGYTF.

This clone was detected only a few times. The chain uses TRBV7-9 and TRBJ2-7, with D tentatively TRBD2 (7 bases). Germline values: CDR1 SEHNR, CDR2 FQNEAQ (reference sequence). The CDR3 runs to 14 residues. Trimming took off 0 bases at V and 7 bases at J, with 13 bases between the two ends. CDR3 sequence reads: CASSLAGGAREQYV. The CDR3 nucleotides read TGTGCCAGCAGCTTAGCGGGGGGGGCCCGTGAGCAGTACGTC.

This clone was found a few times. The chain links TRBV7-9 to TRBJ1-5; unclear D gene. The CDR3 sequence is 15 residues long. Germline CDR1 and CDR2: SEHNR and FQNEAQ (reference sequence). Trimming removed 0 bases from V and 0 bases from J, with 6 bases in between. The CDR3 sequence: CASSLAGYSNQPQHF. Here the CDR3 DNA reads TGTGCCAGCAGCTTAGCAGGGTATAGCAATCAGCCCCAGCATTTT.